Listed below are T cell receptor beta chains from one sample, sequenced in a study of T-cell memory formation after mild COVID-19. TCRdb analysed the 5' RACE reads with MiXCR anew, one entry per CDR3 protein. This table has about 90,000 distinct CDR3 sequences, about an eighth appearing once. The sequenced sample was PBMCs or a T cell subset sorted from them (not recorded which). The receptors come from an adult woman who had mild COVID-19 (a few samples of this study predate the infection). Cell type and time point are not known. Both conserved end residues are part of each CDR3. The D gene is left open where the match is weak. Clone size is given for some rows only: seen once, a few or many times, or a class if the clone is expanded.

V	J	D	size	length	DNA	CDR3
TRBV20-1	TRBJ2-7	TRBD1	-	16	TGCAGTGCTAAAGGACAGGGGACCTCCCTAGCGTACGAGCAGTACTTC	CSAKGQGTSLAYEQYF
TRBV3-1	TRBJ2-5	-	-	14	TGTGCCAGCAGCCAAGTAGAGAGACAAGAGACCCAGTACTTC	CASSQVERQETQYF
TRBV7-2	TRBJ2-5	-	-	15	TGTGCCAGCAGCTTAGCCTCACTAGATTCAGAGACCCAGTACTTC	CASSLASLDSETQYF
TRBV9	TRBJ1-2	-	few	14	TGTGCCAGCAGCGTAGGACAGAGCCTCTATGGCTACACCTTC	CASSVGQSLYGYTF
TRBV6-5	TRBJ2-1	-	few	13	TGTGCCAGCAGTACCGGGGGCAGGCCTGAGCAGTTCTTC	CASSTGGRPEQFF
TRBV6-6	TRBJ2-1	TRBD2	-	18	TGTGCCAGCAGTTACCCTGAAACCGGCGGGAGGGAAGGGAATGAGCAGTTCTTC	CASSYPETGGREGNEQFF
TRBV7-9	TRBJ2-1	-	few	16	TGTGCCAGCAGCGGAGAGGGAAGGGGAGCCTACAATGAGCAGTTCTTC	CASSGEGRGAYNEQFF
TRBV5-6	TRBJ2-1	-	few	15	TGTGCCAGCAGCTTAGGAAACAGTGGGCCTAATGAGCAGTTCTTC	CASSLGNSGPNEQFF
TRBV19	TRBJ1-2	TRBD1	-	13	TGTGCCAGTAGTATCGGGACAGCCTATGGCTACACCTTC	CASSIGTAYGYTF
TRBV15	TRBJ2-7	-	many	14	TGTGCCACCCGGGAAGAGCCTCTCTCCTACGAGCAGTACTTC	CATREEPLSYEQYF
TRBV7-8	TRBJ1-3	-	-	14	TGTGCCAGCAGCTTACTTCCTTCAGGAAACACCATATATTTT	CASSLLPSGNTIYF
TRBV19	TRBJ2-6	-	few	14	TGTGCCAGTAGGGGGGCCTCTGGGGCCAACGTCCTGACTTTC	CASRGASGANVLTF
TRBV7-9	TRBJ2-3	TRBD1	many	14	TGTGCCAGCACCACAGGGGTGATCGGAGATACGCAGTATTTT	CASTTGVIGDTQYF
TRBV29-1	TRBJ2-1	-	-	12	TGCAGCGTCGAGGAGGGCCGTAATGAGCAGTTCTTC	CSVEEGRNEQFF
TRBV20-1	TRBJ2-7	-	-	16	TGCAGTGCTACCCAACGAAGGGAAGGACGGTACTACGAGCAGTACTTC	CSATQRREGRYYEQYF
TRBV20-1	TRBJ2-7	TRBD2	-	14	TGCAGTGCTAGGATCGGGAGGGCCGGGTACGAGCAGTACTTC	CSARIGRAGYEQYF
TRBV20-1	TRBJ2-7	-	-	13	TGCAGTGCTAGCCCCCAGAGCTCCTACGAGCAGTACTTC	CSASPQSSYEQYF
TRBV2	TRBJ2-1	TRBD1	-	13	TGTGCCAGCAGTGGACAGGGATACAATGAGCAGTTCTTC	CASSGQGYNEQFF
TRBV20-1	TRBJ2-1	-	few	18	TGCAGTGCTCCTACAGGGGTTCCTGGACTAGCTGAGAATTATGAGCAGTTCTTC	CSAPTGVPGLAENYEQFF
TRBV14	TRBJ2-7	-	-	15	TGTGCCAGCAGCCAAGTGCGCGGGATTTCCTACGAGCAGTACTTC	CASSQVRGISYEQYF
TRBV7-6	TRBJ2-5	-	few	15	TGTGCCAGCAGCTTATTTCGGATAGGGTCGGAGACCCAGTACTTC	CASSLFRIGSETQYF
TRBV4-3	TRBJ2-5	-	many	12	TGCGCCAGCAGCCACCGAGGAGAGACCCAGTACTTC	CASSHRGETQYF
TRBV30	TRBJ2-1	TRBD2	few	15	TGTGCCTGGAGTCCCGGGACTAGCGCCTACAATGAGCAGTTCTTC	CAWSPGTSAYNEQFF
TRBV7-6	TRBJ2-1	TRBD2	-	16	TGTGCCAGCAGCTTAAGTCTGACTAGCGCTTACAATGAGCAGTTCTTC	CASSLSLTSAYNEQFF
TRBV12-3/TRBV12-4	TRBJ2-7	-	-	15	TGTGCCAGCAGTTTGTTAACAGAAAATACCTACGAGCAGTACTTC	CASSLLTENTYEQYF